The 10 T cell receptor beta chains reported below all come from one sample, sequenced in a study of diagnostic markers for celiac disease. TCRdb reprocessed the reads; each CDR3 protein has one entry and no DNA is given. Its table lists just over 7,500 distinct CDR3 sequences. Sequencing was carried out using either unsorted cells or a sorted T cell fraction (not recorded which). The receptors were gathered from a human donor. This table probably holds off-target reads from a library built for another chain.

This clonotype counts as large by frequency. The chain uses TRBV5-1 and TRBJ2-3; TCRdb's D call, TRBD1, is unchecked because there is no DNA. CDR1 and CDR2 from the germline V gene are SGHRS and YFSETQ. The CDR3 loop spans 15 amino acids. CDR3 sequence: CASSLVGQREDTQYF. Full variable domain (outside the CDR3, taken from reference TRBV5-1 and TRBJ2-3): KAGVTQTPRYLIKTRGQQVTLSCSPISGHRSVSWYQQTPGQGLQFLFEYFSETQRNKGNFPGRFSGRQFSNSRSEMNVSTLELGDSALYLCASSLVGQREDTQYFGPGTRLTVL.

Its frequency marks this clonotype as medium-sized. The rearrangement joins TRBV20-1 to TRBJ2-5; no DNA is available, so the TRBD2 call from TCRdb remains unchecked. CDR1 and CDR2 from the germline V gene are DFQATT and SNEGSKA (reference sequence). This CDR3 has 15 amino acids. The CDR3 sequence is CSGLRLAGFQETQYF.

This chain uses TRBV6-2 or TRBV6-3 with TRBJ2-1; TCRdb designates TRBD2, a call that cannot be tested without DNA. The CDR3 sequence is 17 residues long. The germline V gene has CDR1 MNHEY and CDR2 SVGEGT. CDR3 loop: CASSYSEVRRVGDEQFF.

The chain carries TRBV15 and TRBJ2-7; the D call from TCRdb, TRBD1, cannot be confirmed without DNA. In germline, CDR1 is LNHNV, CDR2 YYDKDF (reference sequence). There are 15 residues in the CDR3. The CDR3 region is CATSRNRDRVSEQYF.

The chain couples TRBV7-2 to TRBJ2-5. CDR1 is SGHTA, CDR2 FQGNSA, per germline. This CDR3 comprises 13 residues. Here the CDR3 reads CASSQRTEETQYF.

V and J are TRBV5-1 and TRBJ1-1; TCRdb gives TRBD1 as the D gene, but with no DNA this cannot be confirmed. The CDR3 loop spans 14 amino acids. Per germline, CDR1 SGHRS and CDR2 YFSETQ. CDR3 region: CASSTQGVGTEAFF.

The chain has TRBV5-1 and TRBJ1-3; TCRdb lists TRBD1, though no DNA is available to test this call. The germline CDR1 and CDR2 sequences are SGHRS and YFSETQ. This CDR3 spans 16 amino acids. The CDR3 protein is CASRLDSGFSGNTIYF.

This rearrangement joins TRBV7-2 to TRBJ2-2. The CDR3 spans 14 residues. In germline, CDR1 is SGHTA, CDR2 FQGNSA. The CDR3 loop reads CASSLDGLTGELFF. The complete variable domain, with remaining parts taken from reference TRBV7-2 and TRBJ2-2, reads GAGVSQSPSNKVTEKGKDVELRCDPISGHTALYWYRQSLGQGLEFLIYFQGNSAPDKSGLPSDRFSAERTGGSVSTLTIQRTQQEDSAVYLCASSLDGLTGELFFGEGSRLTVL.

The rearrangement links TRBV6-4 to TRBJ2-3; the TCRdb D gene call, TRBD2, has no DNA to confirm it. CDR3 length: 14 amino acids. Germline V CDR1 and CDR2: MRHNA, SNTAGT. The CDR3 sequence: CASSDGEDTDTQYF.

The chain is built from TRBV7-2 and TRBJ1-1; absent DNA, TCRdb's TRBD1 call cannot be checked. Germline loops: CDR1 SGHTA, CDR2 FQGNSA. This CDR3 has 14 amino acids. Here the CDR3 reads CASSLAAGQTEAFF.